This T cell receptor beta chain comes out of a study of vaccination and CD4 T cells after COVID-19. Overall study context: Convalescent patients gave post-COVID blood a median about 100 days post-diagnosis, range 35 to 161. Early (day 14) and late (days 161 to 241) post-vaccine samples came from three convalescent patients. Study results and limitations: This study had few convalescent patients and no early post-infection samples.

Notes on this clonotype: The antigen remains undetermined.

Time point reported: late sampling 161 to 241 days after vaccination in three convalescent patients. Noted treatment: approximately nine-day PBMC culture with coronavirus spike peptide pools or control peptides (ViraFEST assay). Negative selection enriched CD4+ T cells from cultures at less than 11 days. CD4+ T cells that had been cultured provided DNA sequenced with the Oncomine TCR Beta short-read assay. From the PCR reads, TCRdb called clonotypes with MiXCR, one entry per CDR3 protein. The table shows 20,000 or so distinct CDR3 sequences, with roughly 38% occurring only once. The CDR3 is made up of 15 amino acids. The V gene lost 6 bases and the J gene lost 4 bases, with 19 bases spanning the gap. CDR1 is DFQATT and CDR2 is SNEGSKA in the germline V gene (reference sequence).

This material consisted of CD4+ T cells from blood, cultured in vitro, taken about 7 months after SARS-CoV-2 vaccination. This rearrangement joins TRBV20-1 to TRBJ2-1; possibly TRBD1 or TRBD2 for D (7 bases each). The receptor's source is a human donor who had recovered from COVID-19. The CDR3 sequence is CSARQGGGTYNEQFF. CDR3 coding DNA: TGCAGTGCCCGTCAGGGGGGGGGAACTTACAATGAGCAGTTCTTC.